The 8 T cell receptor beta chains below come from one sample, sequenced in a study of radiotherapy plus CTLA-4 blockade in lung cancer. Produced via immunoSEQ multiplex PCR; TCRdb's table is partial and in-frame only. The sample has about 97,000 clones; about four fifths are singletons. The material was peripheral blood, obtained from a patient treated with radiotherapy plus ipilimumab. All receptors derive from a human donor with non-small cell lung cancer who had a partial response to radiotherapy plus ipilimumab. Some clones in this sample may be carry-over from other donors' samples.

V is TRBV19 and J is TRBJ1-5, with TRBD1 as a possible D gene (5 bases). The germline V gene has CDR1 LNHDA and CDR2 SQIVND (reference sequence). The CDR3 spans 13 residues. The V gene lost 6 bases and the J gene lost 5 bases, with 11 bases spanning the gap. This CDR3 reads CASSVGRDQPQHF. CDR3 nucleotides: TGTGCCAGTAGCGTAGGCAGGGATCAGCCCCAGCATTTT.

The chain couples TRBV7-9 to TRBJ2-7; D possibly corresponds to TRBD2 (6 bases). The V and J ends lost 3 bases and 7 bases respectively, with 10 bases between them. The CDR3 runs 12 residues. The germline CDR1 and CDR2 sequences are SEHNR and FQNEAQ (reference sequence). CDR3 coding DNA: TGTGCCAGCAGCTTGGGCGGAGGGGAGCAGTACTTC. Amino acids: CASSLGGGEQYF. Full variable domain (remainder filled in from reference TRBV7-9 and TRBJ2-7): DTGVSQNPRHKITKRGQNVTFRCDPISEHNRLYWYRQTLGQGPEFLTYFQNEAQLEKSRLLSDRFSAERPKGSFSTLEIQRTEQGDSAMYLCASSLGGGEQYFGPGTRLTVT.

The V and J genes are TRBV11-1 and TRBJ2-6; D gene ambiguous. The germline V gene encodes CDR1 SGHAT and CDR2 FQDESV (reference sequence). Between the trimmed V and J ends, which lost 5 bases and 4 bases, there was a span of 9 bases. CDR3 length: 14 amino acids. The CDR3 loop reads CASSGDIGANVLTF. CDR3 bases: TGTGCCAGCAGCGGCGACATAGGGGCCAACGTCCTGACTTTC.

This clone has only a few counts. Written as DNA, the CDR3 is TGTGCCAGCAGGCCGGGAGGGGGGTCCTACGAGCAGTACTTC. Its translation is CASRPGGGSYEQYF. The chain couples TRBV2 to TRBJ2-7; 8 positions agree with TRBD2. The CDR3 consists of 14 residues. J lost 1 base, V lost 6 bases, and 5 bases had no gene match. Germline V lookup: CDR1 SNHLY, CDR2 FYNNEI.

The V call is TRBV6-1, the J call TRBJ2-1; D is unresolved. V gave up 10 bases and J gave up 2 bases, with 12 bases separating them. The CDR3 contains 13 residues. The V gene's germline CDR1 is MNHNS and CDR2 SASEGT. The CDR3 coding sequence is TGTGCCATCCGAAGTCTAGCCTACAATGAGCAGTTCTTC. It encodes CAIRSLAYNEQFF.

The gene calls are TRBV6-6 and TRBJ2-2, with TRBD1 matching over 11 bases. The V gene's germline CDR1 is MNHNY and CDR2 SVGAGI (reference sequence). V lost 4 bases, J lost 5 bases, and 6 bases stayed unmatched. The CDR3 extends over 16 amino acids. CDR3 sequence: CASSWGGTGGTGELFF. The CDR3 region has the DNA TGTGCCAGCAGTTGGGGGGGGACAGGGGGTACCGGGGAGCTGTTTTTT.

The genes are TRBV2 and TRBJ1-1; 7 nucleotides line up with TRBD1. This CDR3 is built from 13 residues. V was pared by 8 bases and J by 4 bases, with 7 bases of the junction left unmatched. Germline V gene sequence: CDR1 SNHLY, CDR2 FYNNEI. In DNA, the CDR3 is TGTGCCAGCTTTGGGGCAGGGGGCACTGAAGCTTTCTTT. This codes for CASFGAGGTEAFF.

The gene calls are TRBV7-2 and TRBJ1-2; 7 bases line up with TRBD1. The trim removed 3 bases at V and 4 bases at J, leaving 2 bases unmatched. CDR1 and CDR2 (germline): SGHTA, FQGNSA. This CDR3 comprises 13 residues. The CDR3 bases are TGTGCCAGCAGCTTGACAGGGCCCTATGGCTACACCTTC. Translated, it gives CASSLTGPYGYTF.